The 2 T cell receptor beta chains presented below share a single source sample, sequenced in a study of Tregs in tolerant kidney transplant recipients. The table came from immunoSEQ multiplex PCR; TCRdb's copy has only in-frame clones and leaves some out. The data include tens of thousands of clones; the top ten clones carry 14%. This sample comprised CD8+ T cells from blood, obtained before the transplant. The receptors here all came from a human donor who received a combined kidney and bone marrow transplant.

This CDR3 is CASSEARGFSNQPQHF. Partial CDR3 DNA: TGTGCCAGCAGTGAAGCGAGGGGGTTTAGCAATCAGCCC. The rearrangement joins TRBV6-1 to TRBJ1-5, with D perhaps matching TRBD1 (6 bases). The missing CDR3 end, 3 residues past where the read stops, is filled in from the germline J gene. CDR1 is MNHNS and CDR2 is SASEGT in the germline V gene. The CDR3 covers 16 residues. The V and J ends lost 0 bases and 0 bases respectively, with 9 bases between them.

As concerns this clone: The CDR3 end lies 3 residues beyond the end of the read and is filled in from the germline J gene. This sequence joins TRBV5-6 and TRBJ1-2; TRBD1 matches at 8 bases. There are 14 residues in the CDR3. The V gene's germline CDR1 is SGHDT and CDR2 YYEEEE. The CDR3 region is CASSFLGQGEGYTF. CDR3 DNA (partial): TGTGCCAGCAGCTTTCTAGGACAGGGAGAGGGC. Full variable domain (rest looked up from reference TRBV5-6 and TRBJ1-2): DAGVTQSPTHLIKTRGQQVTLRCSPKSGHDTVSWYQQALGQGPQFIFQYYEEEERQRGNFPDRFSGHQFPNYSSELNVNALLLGDSALYLCASSFLGQGEGYTFGSGTRLTVV.